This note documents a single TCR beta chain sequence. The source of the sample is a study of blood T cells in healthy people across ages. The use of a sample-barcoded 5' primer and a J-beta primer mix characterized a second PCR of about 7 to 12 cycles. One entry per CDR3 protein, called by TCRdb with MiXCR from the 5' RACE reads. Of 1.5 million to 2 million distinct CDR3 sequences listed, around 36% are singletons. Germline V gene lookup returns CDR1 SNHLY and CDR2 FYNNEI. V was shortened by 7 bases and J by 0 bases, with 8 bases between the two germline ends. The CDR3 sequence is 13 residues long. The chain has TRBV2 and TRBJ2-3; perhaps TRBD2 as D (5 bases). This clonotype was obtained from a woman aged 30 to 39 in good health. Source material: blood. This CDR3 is CASKSGSTDTQYF. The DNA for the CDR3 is TGTGCCAGCAAGTCGGGGAGCACAGATACGCAGTATTTT. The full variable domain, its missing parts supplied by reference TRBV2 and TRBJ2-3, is EPEVTQTPSHQVTQMGQEVILRCVPISNHLYFYWYRQILGQKVEFLVSFYNNEISEKSEIFDDQFSVERPDGSNFTLKIRSTKLEDSAMYFCASKSGSTDTQYFGPGTRLTVL.